The sequence of this T cell receptor (beta chain) was determined in a study of T cells in Graves' hyperthyroidism and ophthalmopathy. Study-level information: Once the initial diagnosis was made, peripheral blood was obtained before any treatment.

Stable disease denoted Graves' hyperthyroidism without ophthalmopathy progression within 18 months. Diagnoses were established using clinical symptoms, serum thyroxine and TRAb, thyroid ultrasound and orbital computed tomography. The PBMCs had their origin in about 9.7 ml of fresh peripheral blood. Germline assignment: CDR1 SGHRS and CDR2 YFSETQ. The V end was cut by 2 bases, the J end by 8 bases, with 14 bases between. This CDR3 is built from 14 residues. This clonotype was detected ten times or more. Amplification of TCR beta CDR3 regions was performed using RNA transcripts as template. First-round RT-PCR targeting the TCR CDR3 was performed with the HTBI primer set. TCRdb reprocessed the multiplex PCR reads via MiXCR and lists one record per CDR3 protein. This sample carries a few hundred thousand distinct CDR3 sequences, 15% to 19% of them seen once, and the ten largest clones take 6.5% to 8%.

The sequence was obtained from a woman aged 25 to 39 with Graves' hyperthyroidism. The chain employs TRBV5-1 and TRBJ1-5, with a tentative D call TRBD1 (6 bases). Sequencing was done on a sample of blood. The CDR3 DNA sequence: TGCGCCAGCAGCTTCCAAGGGGAGGGGGAGCCCCAGCATTTT. Protein: CASSFQGEGEPQHF.